This T cell receptor beta chain was identified in a study of blood T cell repertoires in COVID-19 (dated by TCRdb to the early 2020s). In terms of the full investigation: The collaborator samples originated in the United States, Italy and Spain and spanned the acute and convalescent phases of COVID-19. The material from the prospective study consisted of cDNA or gDNA derived from T cells, B-cell-depleted T cells, or PBMCs. The dataset comprised deeply sampled blood TCRbeta repertoires from subjects exposed to, actively infected with, or recovered from COVID-19. The repertoires were made available in a free public database intended to serve as a resource for research on the immune response to SARS-CoV-2. Samples came from the ongoing ImmuneRACE study (first 160 participants) plus 1,254 subjects from 6 global collaborators. Sample metadata almost always included a de-identified subject ID, COVID-19 status, age in years and sex. HLA class I and class II types, where available, came from metadata supplied by the sample provider rather than from assay-based typing.

One collaborating source in Seattle enrolled patients while the patients were actively infected and followed the patients over time throughout the course of disease. Whole blood was collected in K2EDTA tubes by collaborating institutions according to the institutions' own protocols. Collaborator samples were shipped for TCRbeta analysis as frozen whole blood, isolated PBMCs, or DNA extracted from either sample type. This clone came up once. The antigen it recognizes is unknown. The input lacks base qualities; no much larger clone sits a single base away. What the study reported, not specific to this receptor: How much clinical and demographic metadata was included differed by source and by participant, and the metadata was provided uncurated.

From the cysteine up to the phenylalanine, the CDR3 has a length of 15 residues. Just the 45-base CDR3 DNA is kept, in frame starting at base 1. Germline trimming amounts to 4 bases on V and 4 bases on J, with 10 as the count of junction bases outside the gene matches. The germline V gene (reference sequence) supplies CDR1 SGHNT and CDR2 YYREEE. The immunoSEQ Assay, a bias-controlled multiplex PCR, was used to amplify TCRbeta CDR3 regions from genomic DNA. The published analysis was carried out like this. The number of nucleated cells in each sample was estimated from the amplification of reference gene primers within the assay. To quantify the absolute abundance of each unique TCRbeta CDR3 rearrangement, sequence reads were collapsed and filtered. Productive Simpson clonality was computed per sample as the square root of Simpson's diversity index over productive rearrangements. The source is immuneACCESS, and TCRdb retained only in-frame sequences with V and J called. Part of the clones is not carried over; for the studies checked, unresolved V genes explain less than half of this, and the remainder is unexplained. For V, J and clone size, that table is used; D and trimming come from the DNA. The table for this sample lists around 180,000 clones; 81% of them were counted only once. The top ten clones comprise roughly 12% of the sample.

Sequencing was done on a sample of peripheral blood. The receptor was derived from a woman aged 80 or over with COVID-19, enrolled during active disease. Recombination connected TRBV5-4 to TRBJ2-7; TRBD1 agrees with 8 junctional bases. The CDR3 in this case is CASSVGSGQEYEQYF. Here is the DNA: TGTGCCAGCAGCGTGGGCTCGGGACAGGAATACGAGCAGTACTTC.